Here is one T cell receptor beta chain with its context. This record belongs to a study of T cell changes during pregnancy in multiple sclerosis. This CDR3 comprises 14 residues. Germline assignment: CDR1 SGDLS and CDR2 YYNGEE. Trimming stripped 0 bases from V and 3 bases from J, with 4 bases between. Generated by immunoSEQ multiplex PCR, the TCRdb table keeps only in-frame clones and is missing some. The sample lists some 85,000 clones, about 93% occurring once. The rearrangement uses TRBV9 and TRBJ1-6; D is unresolved. The source of this sequence is a female donor in good health, enrolled as a control in a pregnancy study. The source was peripheral blood, collected in the second trimester of pregnancy. The CDR3 coding sequence is TGTGCCAGCAGCGTAGCCAGCTATAATTCACCCCTCCACTTT. Its translation is CASSVASYNSPLHF.